This T cell receptor (beta chain) was recovered during a study of T cell responses to AZD1222 COVID-19 vaccine. Germline assignment: CDR1 GTSNPN and CDR2 SVGIG (reference sequence). V gave up 0 bases and J gave up 0 bases, with 5 bases separating them. This CDR3 has 13 amino acids. Assay used: immunoSEQ multiplex PCR; TCRdb lists only in-frame clones, some missing. The sample holds 95,000 to 100,000 clones; roughly 87% are singletons and the top ten take more than 15%. The receptor was isolated from an adult in good health. The J gene is TRBJ1-1, the V gene TRBV30, with no clear D. This specimen was peripheral blood, taken on day 0 of AZD1222 vaccination. The CDR3 DNA is TGTGCCTGGAGTGTACTAATGAACACTGAAGCTTTCTTT. Protein product: CAWSVLMNTEAFF.